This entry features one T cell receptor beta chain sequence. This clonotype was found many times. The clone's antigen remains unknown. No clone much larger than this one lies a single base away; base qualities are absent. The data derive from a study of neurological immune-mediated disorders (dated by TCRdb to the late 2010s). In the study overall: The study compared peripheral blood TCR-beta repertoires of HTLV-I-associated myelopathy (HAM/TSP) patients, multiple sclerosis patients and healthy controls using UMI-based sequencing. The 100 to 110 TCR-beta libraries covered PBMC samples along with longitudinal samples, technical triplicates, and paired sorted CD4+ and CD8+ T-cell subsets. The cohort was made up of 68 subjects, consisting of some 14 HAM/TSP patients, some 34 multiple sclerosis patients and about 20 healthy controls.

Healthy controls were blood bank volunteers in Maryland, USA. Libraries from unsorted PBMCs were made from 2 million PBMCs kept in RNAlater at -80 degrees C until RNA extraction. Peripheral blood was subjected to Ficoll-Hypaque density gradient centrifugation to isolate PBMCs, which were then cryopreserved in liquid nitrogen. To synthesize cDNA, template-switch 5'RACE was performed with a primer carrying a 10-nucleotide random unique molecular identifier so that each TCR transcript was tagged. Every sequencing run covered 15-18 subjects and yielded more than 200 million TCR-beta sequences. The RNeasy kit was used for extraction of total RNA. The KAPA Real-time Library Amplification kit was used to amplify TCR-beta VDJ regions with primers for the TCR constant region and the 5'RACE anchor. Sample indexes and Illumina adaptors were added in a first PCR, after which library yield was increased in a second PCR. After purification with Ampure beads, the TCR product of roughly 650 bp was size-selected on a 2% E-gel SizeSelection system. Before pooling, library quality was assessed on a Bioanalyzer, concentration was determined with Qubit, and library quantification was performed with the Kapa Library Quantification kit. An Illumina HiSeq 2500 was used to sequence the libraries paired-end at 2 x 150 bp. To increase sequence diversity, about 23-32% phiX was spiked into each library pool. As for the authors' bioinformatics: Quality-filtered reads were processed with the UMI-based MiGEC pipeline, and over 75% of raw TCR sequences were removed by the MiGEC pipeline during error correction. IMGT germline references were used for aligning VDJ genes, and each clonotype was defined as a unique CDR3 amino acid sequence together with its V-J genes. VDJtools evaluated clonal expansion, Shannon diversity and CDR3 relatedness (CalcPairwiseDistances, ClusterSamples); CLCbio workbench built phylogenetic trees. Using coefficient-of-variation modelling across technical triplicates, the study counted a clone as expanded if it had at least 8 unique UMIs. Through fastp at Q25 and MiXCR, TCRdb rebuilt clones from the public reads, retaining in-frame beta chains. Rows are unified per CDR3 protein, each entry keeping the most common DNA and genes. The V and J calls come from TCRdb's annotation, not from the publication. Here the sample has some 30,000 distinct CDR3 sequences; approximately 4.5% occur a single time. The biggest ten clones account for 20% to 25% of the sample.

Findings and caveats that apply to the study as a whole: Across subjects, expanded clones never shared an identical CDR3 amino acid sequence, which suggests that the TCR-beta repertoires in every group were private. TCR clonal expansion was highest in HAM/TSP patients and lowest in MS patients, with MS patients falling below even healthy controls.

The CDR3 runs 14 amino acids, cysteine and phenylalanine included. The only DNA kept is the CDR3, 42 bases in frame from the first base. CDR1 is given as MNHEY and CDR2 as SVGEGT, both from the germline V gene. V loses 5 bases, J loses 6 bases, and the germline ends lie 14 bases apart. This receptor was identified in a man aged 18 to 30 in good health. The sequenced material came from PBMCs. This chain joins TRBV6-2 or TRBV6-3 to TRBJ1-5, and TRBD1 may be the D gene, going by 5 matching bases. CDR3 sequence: CASSSRQYTQPQHF. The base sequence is TGTGCCAGCAGTAGCAGACAGTACACTCAGCCCCAGCATTTT.